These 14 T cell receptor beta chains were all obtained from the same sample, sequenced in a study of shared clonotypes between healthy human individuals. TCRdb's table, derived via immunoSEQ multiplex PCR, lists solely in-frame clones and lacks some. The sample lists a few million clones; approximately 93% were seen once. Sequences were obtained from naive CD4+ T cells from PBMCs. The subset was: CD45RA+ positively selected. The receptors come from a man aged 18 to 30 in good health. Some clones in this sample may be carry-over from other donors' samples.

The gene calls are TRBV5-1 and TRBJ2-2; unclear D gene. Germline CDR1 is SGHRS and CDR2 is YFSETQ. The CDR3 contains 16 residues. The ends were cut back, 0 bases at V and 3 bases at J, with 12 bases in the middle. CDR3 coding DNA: TGCGCCAGCAGCTTGGACTCGGGCAGCGACACCGGGGAGCTGTTTTTT. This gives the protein CASSLDSGSDTGELFF.

The DNA for the CDR3 is TGTGCTAGTGGACAGGGGACTAGTGGGAACACCGGGGAGCTGTTTTTT. This gives the protein CASGQGTSGNTGELFF. This chain links TRBV12-5 with TRBJ2-2, with D maybe TRBD2 (8 bases). V lost 6 bases, J lost 1 base, and 15 bases lay in between. Germline V CDR1 and CDR2: LGHNT, FRNRAP. This CDR3 has 16 amino acids.

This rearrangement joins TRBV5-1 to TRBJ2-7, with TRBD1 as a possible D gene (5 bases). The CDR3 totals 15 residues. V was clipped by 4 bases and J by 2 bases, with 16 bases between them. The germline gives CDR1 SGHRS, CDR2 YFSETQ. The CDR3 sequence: CASSPPQVATYEQYF. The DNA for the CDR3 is TGCGCCAGCAGCCCCCCACAGGTAGCCACCTACGAGCAGTACTTC.

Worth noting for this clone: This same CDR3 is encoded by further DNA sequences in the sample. The CDR3 sequence: CASSSQGSTGELFF. CDR3 in DNA: TGTGCCAGCAGCTCTCAGGGATCCACCGGGGAGCTGTTTTTT. V usage is TRBV7-2 and J usage is TRBJ2-2, with D possibly matching TRBD1 (5 bases). Deletions cut 4 bases from V and 4 bases from J, with 10 bases between. CDR1 and CDR2 from the germline V gene are SGHTA and FQGNSA. The CDR3 extends over 14 amino acids.

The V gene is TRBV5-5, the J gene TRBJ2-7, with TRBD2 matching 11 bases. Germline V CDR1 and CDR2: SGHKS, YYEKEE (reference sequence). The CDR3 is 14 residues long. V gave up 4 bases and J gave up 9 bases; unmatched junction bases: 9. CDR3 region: CASSLLAGVVGQYF. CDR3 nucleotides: TGTGCCAGCAGCCTACTAGCGGGAGTGGTAGGGCAGTACTTC.

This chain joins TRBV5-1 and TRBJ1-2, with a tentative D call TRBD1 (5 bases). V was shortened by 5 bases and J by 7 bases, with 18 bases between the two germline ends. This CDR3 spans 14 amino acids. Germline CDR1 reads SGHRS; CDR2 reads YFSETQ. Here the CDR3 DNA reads TGCGCCAGCAGTGATACGTCGTGGCAGGGTGGCTACACCTTC. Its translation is CASSDTSWQGGYTF.

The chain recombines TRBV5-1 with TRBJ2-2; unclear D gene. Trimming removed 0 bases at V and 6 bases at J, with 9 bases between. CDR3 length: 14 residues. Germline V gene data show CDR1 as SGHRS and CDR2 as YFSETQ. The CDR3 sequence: CASSLARSAGELFF. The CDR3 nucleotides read TGCGCCAGCAGCTTGGCCCGAAGTGCCGGGGAGCTGTTTTTT.

The CDR3 region is CASSEIVRGEFTF. DNA for the CDR3: TGTGCCAGCAGTGAAATCGTTAGAGGGGAGTTCACCTTC. The J gene is TRBJ1-2, the V gene TRBV2; tentatively, D is TRBD1 (5 bases). V gave up 2 bases and J gave up 13 bases, with 17 bases separating them. Germline CDR1 SNHLY, CDR2 FYNNEI. CDR3 length: 13 residues.

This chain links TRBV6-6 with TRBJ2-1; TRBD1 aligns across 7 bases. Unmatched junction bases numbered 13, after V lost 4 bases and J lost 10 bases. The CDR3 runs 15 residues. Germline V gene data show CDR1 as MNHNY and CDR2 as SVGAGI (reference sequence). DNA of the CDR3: TGTGCCAGCAGTTCCCTGGGACAGCCAAAAACCGAGCAGTTCTTC. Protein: CASSSLGQPKTEQFF.

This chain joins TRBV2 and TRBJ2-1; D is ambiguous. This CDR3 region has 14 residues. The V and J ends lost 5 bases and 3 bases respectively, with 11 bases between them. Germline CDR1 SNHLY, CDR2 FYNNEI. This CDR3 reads CASSTVAIYNEQFF. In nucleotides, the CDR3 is TGTGCCAGCAGTACCGTTGCGATCTACAATGAGCAGTTCTTC.

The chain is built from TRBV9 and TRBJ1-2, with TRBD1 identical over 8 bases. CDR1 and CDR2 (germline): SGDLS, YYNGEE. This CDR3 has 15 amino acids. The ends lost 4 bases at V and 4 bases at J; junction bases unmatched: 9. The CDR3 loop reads CASSPQTGAGYGYTF. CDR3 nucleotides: TGTGCCAGCAGCCCCCAGACAGGGGCAGGCTATGGCTACACCTTC.

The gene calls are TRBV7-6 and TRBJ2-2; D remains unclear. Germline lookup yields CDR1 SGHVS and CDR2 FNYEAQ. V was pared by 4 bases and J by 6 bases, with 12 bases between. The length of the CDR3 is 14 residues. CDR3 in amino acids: CASSSVGPPGELFF. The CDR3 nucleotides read TGTGCCAGCAGCTCCGTAGGTCCCCCCGGGGAGCTGTTTTTT.

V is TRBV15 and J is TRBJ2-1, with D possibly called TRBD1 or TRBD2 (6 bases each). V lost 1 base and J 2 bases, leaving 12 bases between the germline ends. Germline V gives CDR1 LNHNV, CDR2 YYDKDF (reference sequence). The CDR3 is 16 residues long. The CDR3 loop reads CATSRGGAETYNEQFF. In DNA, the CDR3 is TGTGCCACCAGCAGAGGGGGGGCGGAGACCTACAATGAGCAGTTCTTC. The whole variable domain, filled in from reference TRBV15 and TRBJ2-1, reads DAMVIQNPRYQVTQFGKPVTLSCSQTLNHNVMYWYQQKSSQAPKLLFHYYDKDFNNEADTPDNFQSRRPNTSFCFLDIRSPGLGDTAMYLCATSRGGAETYNEQFFGPGTRLTVL.

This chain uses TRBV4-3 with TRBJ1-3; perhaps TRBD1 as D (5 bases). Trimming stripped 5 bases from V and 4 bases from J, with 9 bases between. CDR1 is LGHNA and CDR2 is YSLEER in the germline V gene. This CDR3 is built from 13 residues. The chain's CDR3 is CASSFSGGNTIYF. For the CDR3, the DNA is TGCGCCAGCAGCTTCTCAGGGGGAAACACCATATATTTT.